Following are 30 T cell receptor beta chains from one sample sequenced in a study of blood T cell repertoires in COVID-19. Repertoires were generated with immunoSEQ multiplex PCR, while TCRdb's copy carries only in-frame clones and drops some. The sample holds 150,000 to 200,000 clones; approximately 90% are singletons and the top ten take around 4.6%. Sequencing used peripheral blood. The source is a human donor in a cohort sampled during active COVID-19.

V is TRBV7-3 and J is TRBJ2-3, with a weak D call TRBD2 (6 bases). Germline CDR1 SGHTA, CDR2 FQGTGA. The CDR3 spans 13 residues. Trimming pared 5 bases from V and 4 bases from J, leaving 10 bases between. CDR3 sequence reads: CASSPSGPDTQYF. In DNA, the CDR3 is TGTGCCAGCAGCCCGAGCGGGCCAGATACGCAGTATTTT.

The CDR3 loop is CASTVTGWGQETQYF. As DNA, the CDR3 is TGTGCCAGCACCGTTACAGGGTGGGGACAAGAGACCCAGTACTTC. The chain joins TRBV7-9 to TRBJ2-5; tentatively, D is TRBD1 (6 bases). The CDR3 has 15 amino acids. Deletions cut 7 bases from V and 2 bases from J, with 17 bases between. Germline CDR1 SEHNR, CDR2 FQNEAQ (reference sequence).

The chain carries TRBV30 and TRBJ2-5; 10 bases agree with TRBD1. The germline V gene encodes CDR1 GTSNPN and CDR2 SVGIG (reference sequence). V was clipped by 2 bases and J by 1 base; unmatched bases: 1. The length of the CDR3 is 14 residues. The CDR3: CAWSRTGGQETQYF. CDR3 nucleotides: TGTGCCTGGAGTCGGACAGGGGGCCAAGAGACCCAGTACTTC.

This clone was recorded once. The V call is TRBV28, the J call TRBJ2-7; possible D gene TRBD2, 5 bases. V gave up 3 bases and J gave up 2 bases, with 11 bases separating them. The CDR3 extends over 14 amino acids. CDR1 is MDHEN and CDR2 is SYDVKM in the germline V gene. The CDR3: CASSFSGTTYEQYF. The CDR3 nucleotides read TGTGCCAGCAGTTTCTCGGGAACCACCTACGAGCAGTACTTC.

The V gene is TRBV6-1, the J gene TRBJ2-5; TRBD2 agrees at 9 bases. The V segment lost 0 bases and the J segment 6 bases; nucleotides outside the gene matches: 8. Germline V gene lookup returns CDR1 MNHNS and CDR2 SASEGT. The CDR3 is 16 residues long. CDR3 coding DNA: TGTGCCAGCAGTGAAGCGCGGGAGGGGATTAGAAAGACCCAGTACTTC. Encoded protein: CASSEAREGIRKTQYF.

This clone came up a few times. One junction end disagrees with the germline gene, perhaps due to a read error. V gene TRBV7-7 combines with J gene TRBJ2-1; 7 bases map to TRBD1. The germline CDR1 and CDR2 sequences are SSHAT and FNYEAQ (reference sequence). This CDR3 is 13 amino acids long. The CDR3 reads CASSQDRNNEQFF. The CDR3 DNA sequence: TGTGCTAGCAGCCAGGACAGGAACAATGAGCAGTTCTTC. The variable domain in full, completed from reference TRBV7-7 and TRBJ2-1, reads GAGVSQSPRYKVTKRGQDVTLRCDPISSHATLYWYQQALGQGPEFLTYFNYEAQPDKSGLPSDRFSAERPEGSISTLTIQRTEQRDSAMYRCASSQDRNNEQFFGPGTRLTVL.

This sequence joins TRBV3-1 (or the pseudogene TRBV3-2) and TRBJ2-7; 7 positions match TRBD2. With V trimmed by 4 bases and J by 6 bases, 6 bases remained unmatched. In germline, CDR1 is LGHDT, CDR2 YNNKEL (reference sequence). This CDR3 contains 13 residues. The chain's CDR3 is CASSPAGVLEQYF. The CDR3, as DNA: TGTGCCAGCAGCCCTGCGGGAGTCCTCGAGCAGTACTTC.

This chain links TRBV30 with TRBJ1-1; no clear D. CDR1 is GTSNPN, CDR2 SVGIG, per germline (reference sequence). This CDR3 is 12 amino acids long. Deletions cut 5 bases from V and 4 bases from J, with 11 bases between. CDR3: CAWGRSATEAFF. CDR3 nucleotide sequence: TGTGCCTGGGGACGGAGCGCCACTGAAGCTTTCTTT.

This clone appeared a few times. The CDR3 loop reads CASSETGQVSYEQYF. The CDR3 DNA reads as TGTGCCAGCAGTGAAACCGGACAGGTCTCCTACGAGCAGTACTTC. This rearrangement joins TRBV6-1 to TRBJ2-7; 7 bases fit TRBD1. There are 15 residues in the CDR3. With 2 bases clipped from V and 0 bases from J, the junction kept 4 bases outside the gene matches. The germline gives CDR1 MNHNS, CDR2 SASEGT.

As to this clone: This specimen includes other DNA sequences encoding the same CDR3. The chain's CDR3 is CASSYAGTGGNEQFF. CDR3 bases: TGTGCCAGCAGTTATGCCGGGACGGGGGGCAATGAGCAGTTCTTC. V gene TRBV6-6 combines with J gene TRBJ2-1; 7 bases fit TRBD2. V lost 3 bases to trimming and J lost 6 bases; unmatched junction nucleotides: 8. The CDR3 spans 15 residues. Germline V gene lookup returns CDR1 MNHNY and CDR2 SVGAGI (reference sequence).

The chain recombines TRBV5-4 with TRBJ2-2; tentative D call: TRBD2 (5 bases). The CDR3 spans 17 residues. The V end was cut by 4 bases, the J end by 6 bases, with 22 bases between. The germline CDR1 and CDR2 sequences are SGHNT and YYREEE (reference sequence). Written as DNA, the CDR3 is TGTGCCAGCAGCCTCCCCTTGGGAGCACCTACCTCCGGGGAGCTGTTTTTT. Translated: CASSLPLGAPTSGELFF.

This clone has just one count. Other DNA sequences from this sample encode an identical CDR3 as well. The chain carries TRBV19 and TRBJ1-2; 9 bases are shared with TRBD1. Germline V gene data show CDR1 as LNHDA and CDR2 as SQIVND (reference sequence). V lost 5 bases, J lost 4 bases, and 5 bases stayed unmatched. CDR3 length: 14 amino acids. The CDR3, as DNA: TGTGCCAGTAGTTCTCGGGGACAGGGCTATGGCTACACCTTC. This gives the protein CASSSRGQGYGYTF.

This chain joins TRBV6-6 and TRBJ1-1; D may be TRBD1 (5 bases). The V gene's germline CDR1 is MNHNY and CDR2 SVGAGI (reference sequence). CDR3 length: 16 amino acids. The ends were cut back, 2 bases at V and 5 bases at J, with 18 bases in the middle. Here the CDR3 DNA reads TGTGCCAGCAGTTACCGTCTTGGCAGGGAGGGAACTGAAGCTTTCTTT. Encoded protein: CASSYRLGREGTEAFF.

V gene TRBV5-1 combines with J gene TRBJ2-3; D gene unclear. The CDR3 has 14 residues. The ends were cut back, 4 bases at V and 1 base at J, with 10 bases in the middle. Germline V gives CDR1 SGHRS, CDR2 YFSETQ. CDR3 region: CASSLDPGTDTQYF. The CDR3 DNA reads TGCGCCAGCAGCCTTGATCCGGGCACAGATACGCAGTATTTT. Filled out from reference TRBV5-1 and TRBJ2-3, the complete variable domain reads KAGVTQTPRYLIKTRGQQVTLSCSPISGHRSVSWYQQTPGQGLQFLFEYFSETQRNKGNFPGRFSGRQFSNSRSEMNVSTLELGDSALYLCASSLDPGTDTQYFGPGTRLTVL.

The J gene is TRBJ2-7, the V gene TRBV27; 7 nucleotides agree with TRBD2. V was clipped by 3 bases and J by 0 bases; unmatched bases: 14. There are 18 residues in the CDR3. CDR1 and CDR2 (germline): MNHEY, SMNVEV (reference sequence). In DNA form, the CDR3 reads TGTGCCAGCAGTTTCCAGACTAGCAACTCGATCAGCTCCTACGAGCAGTACTTC. Translation gives CASSFQTSNSISSYEQYF.

This sequence joins TRBV6-6 and TRBJ1-6, with unresolved D. Germline CDR1 reads MNHNY; CDR2 reads SVGAGI (reference sequence). V gave up 11 bases and J gave up 0 bases, with 11 bases separating them. The CDR3 is 14 residues long. The CDR3 nucleotides read TGTGCCGCTTGTTCCAGCTCCTATAATTCACCCCTCCACTTT. Residues: CAACSSSYNSPLHF.

This sequence joins TRBV5-8 and TRBJ1-1; TRBD1 agrees at 9 bases. V gave up 5 bases and J gave up 7 bases; unmatched junction bases: 9. Germline V gene sequence: CDR1 SGHTS, CDR2 YDEGEE. CDR3 size: 14 residues. Here the CDR3 reads CASSSRDREGEAFF. The CDR3 nucleotides read TGTGCCAGCAGTTCCCGGGACAGGGAGGGTGAAGCTTTCTTT. The full variable domain, completed using reference TRBV5-8 and TRBJ1-1, is EAGVTQSPTHLIKTRGQQATLRCSPISGHTSVYWYQQALGLGLQFLLWYDEGEERNRGNFPPRFSGRQFPNYSSELNVNALELEDSALYLCASSSRDREGEAFFGQGTRLTVV.

This chain connects TRBV9 to TRBJ2-1; the match to TRBD1 covers 8 bases. After removal of 4 bases from V and 8 bases from J, the junction contained 17 bases not matched to a gene. CDR1 is SGDLS, CDR2 YYNGEE, per germline. The CDR3 length is 17 residues. CDR3 sequence (DNA): TGTGCCAGCAGCCCCGGACAGGGAACGGGAGATGGGGATGAGCAGTTCTTC. Encoded protein: CASSPGQGTGDGDEQFF.

The chain uses TRBV3-1 (or the pseudogene TRBV3-2) and TRBJ2-2, with D hard to call. Germline V gene data show CDR1 as LGHDT and CDR2 as YNNKEL (reference sequence). Trimming cost V 1 base and J 3 bases, with 9 bases left between them. The CDR3 has 15 amino acids. The CDR3 DNA is TGTGCCAGCAGCCAAGTTCTGGCAGACACCGGGGAGCTGTTTTTT. It specifies CASSQVLADTGELFF.

This chain links TRBV18 with TRBJ2-5; no clear D. The V gene lost 1 base and the J gene lost 5 bases, with 5 bases spanning the gap. The CDR3 loop spans 12 amino acids. Germline assignment: CDR1 KGHSH and CDR2 LQKENI. The CDR3 DNA reads as TGTGCCAGCTCACCACGGCTCGAGACCCAGTACTTC. It is translated as CASSPRLETQYF.

This CDR3 is CASSHRLAQDEQFF. The DNA of the CDR3 is TGTGCCAGCAGCCACCGACTAGCGCAGGATGAGCAGTTCTTC. This chain uses TRBV4-2 with TRBJ2-1; 8 bases line up with TRBD2. The germline CDR1 and CDR2 sequences are LGHNA and YNFKEQ. Trimming removed 3 bases from V and 8 bases from J; junction bases left unmatched: 6. The CDR3 runs to 14 residues.

The J gene is TRBJ2-3, the V gene TRBV11-3, with 8 positions matching TRBD1. The CDR3 consists of 16 residues. V gave up 5 bases and J gave up 1 base; unmatched junction bases: 8. Germline-derived CDR1 and CDR2 are SGHNT and YENEEA. The CDR3, as DNA: TGTGCCAGCAGCCTCATCCCGACAGGGGGCACAGATACGCAGTATTTT. Its translation: CASSLIPTGGTDTQYF.

V is TRBV6-1 and J is TRBJ1-5, with D possibly TRBD1 on 6 matching bases. Trimming cost V 0 bases and J 9 bases, with 12 bases left between them. The germline gives CDR1 MNHNS, CDR2 SASEGT. The CDR3 is 14 amino acids. CDR3: CASSEASGEGPQHF. CDR3 nucleotides: TGTGCCAGCAGTGAAGCGTCAGGGGAAGGGCCCCAGCATTTT.

This clone was seen just once. The chain has TRBV9 and TRBJ1-5, with a weak D call TRBD1 (5 bases). Germline CDR1 and CDR2: SGDLS and YYNGEE. The CDR3 has 15 residues. The ends were cut back, 3 bases at V and 2 bases at J, with 12 bases in the middle. The CDR3 sequence: CASSATGAGNQPQHF. In DNA form, the CDR3 reads TGTGCCAGCAGCGCAACAGGTGCGGGCAATCAGCCCCAGCATTTT.

The chain is built from TRBV19 and TRBJ1-6; 7 bases are shared with TRBD1. Losses at the gene ends were 6 bases for V and 11 bases for J; bases not matched to a gene: 7. This CDR3 comprises 13 residues. Germline values: CDR1 LNHDA, CDR2 SQIVND (reference sequence). In DNA, the CDR3 is TGTGCCAGTAGAGCCCGACAGGGAGCACCCCTCCACTTT. This codes for CASRARQGAPLHF.

The V gene is TRBV2, the J gene TRBJ2-1, with D maybe TRBD2 (6 bases). CDR1 and CDR2 (germline): SNHLY, FYNNEI. Trimming took off 11 bases at V and 8 bases at J, with 16 bases between the two ends. The CDR3 length is 12 residues. CDR3 in DNA: TGTGCCGTGGGCGGGATGGCCGATGAGCAGTTCTTC. Translating it yields CAVGGMADEQFF.

The chain uses TRBV29-1 and TRBJ1-3, with TRBD1 matching over 10 bases. CDR1 and CDR2 from the germline V gene are SQVTM and ANQGSEA. The V gene end was trimmed by 6 bases and the J gene end by 0 bases; junction bases not matched to a gene: 2. The CDR3 totals 14 residues. The CDR3 sequence: CSVRQGASGNTIYF. The CDR3, as DNA: TGCAGCGTCAGACAGGGGGCCTCTGGAAACACCATATATTTT. Full variable domain (missing parts from reference TRBV29-1 and TRBJ1-3): SAVISQKPSRDICQRGTSLTIQCQVDSQVTMMFWYRQQPGQSLTLIATANQGSEATYESGFVIDKFPISRPNLTFSTLTVSNMSPEDSSIYLCSVRQGASGNTIYFGEGSWLTVV.

The chain links TRBV19 to TRBJ2-7; weak D call: TRBD1 (6 bases). CDR3 size: 13 residues. V was clipped by 8 bases and J by 0 bases, with 11 bases between them. Germline CDR1 is LNHDA and CDR2 is SQIVND (reference sequence). In DNA, the CDR3 is TGTGCCAGTTCTCAGGGGCGCTCCTACGAGCAGTACTTC. Amino acids: CASSQGRSYEQYF.

This clone turned up a few times. Other nucleotide sequences in the sample specify the same CDR3. The rearrangement joins TRBV6-6 to TRBJ2-7, with 8 bases that match TRBD1. CDR3 length: 14 amino acids. The ends lost 6 bases at V and 0 bases at J; junction bases unmatched: 4. CDR1 and CDR2 (germline): MNHNY, SVGAGI (reference sequence). CDR3 in DNA: TGTGCCAGCAGCAGGGACAGGAGCTCCTACGAGCAGTACTTC. This gives the protein CASSRDRSSYEQYF.

The chain recombines TRBV24-1 with TRBJ2-1, with TRBD1 matching over 12 bases. Germline trimming cut 3 bases from V and 10 bases from J; bases unmatched to any gene: 6. CDR1 and CDR2 (germline): KGHDR, SFDVKD. This CDR3 region has 15 residues. The CDR3 sequence is CATSDGGQGAGEQFF. The CDR3 coding sequence is TGTGCCACCAGTGATGGGGGACAGGGGGCAGGCGAGCAGTTCTTC.